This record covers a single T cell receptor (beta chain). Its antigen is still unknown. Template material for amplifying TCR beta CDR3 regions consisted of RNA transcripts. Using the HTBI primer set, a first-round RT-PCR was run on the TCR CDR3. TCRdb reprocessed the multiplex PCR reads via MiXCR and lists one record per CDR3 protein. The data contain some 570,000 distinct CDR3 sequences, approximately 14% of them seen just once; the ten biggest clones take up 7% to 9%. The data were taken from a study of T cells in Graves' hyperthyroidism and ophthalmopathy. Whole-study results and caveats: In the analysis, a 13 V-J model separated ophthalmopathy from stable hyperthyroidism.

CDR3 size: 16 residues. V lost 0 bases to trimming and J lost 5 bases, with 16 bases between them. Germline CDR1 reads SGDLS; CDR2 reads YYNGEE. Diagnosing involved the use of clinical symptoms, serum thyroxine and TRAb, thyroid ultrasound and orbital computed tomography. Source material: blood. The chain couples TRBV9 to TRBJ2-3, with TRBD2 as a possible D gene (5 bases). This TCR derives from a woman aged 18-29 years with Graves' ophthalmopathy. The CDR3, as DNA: TGTGCCAGCAGCGTAGCCGTGACTGCCCGGGGAGATACGCAGTATTTT. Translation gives CASSVAVTARGDTQYF.